Listed here is a single TCR beta chain. The CDR3 consists of 17 residues. The data derive from a study of blood T cell repertoires in COVID-19. Study-wide context: Some COVID-19 samples were acute and others convalescent; all came from the United States, Italy and Spain. Nucleic acid was either cDNA or gDNA, and it came from T cells, B-cell-depleted T cells, or PBMCs.

The age range of participants was about 18 to 95 years, with residence in about two dozen US areas. Grouping used clinical history reported by participants in a survey and questionnaire. Sequencing was performed with immunoSEQ multiplex PCR; in TCRdb, only in-frame clones are kept and a portion is missing. The repertoire holds around 250,000 clones, with about 82% as singletons. The sequenced sample consisted of PBMCs or T cells enriched from blood (not recorded which). The receptor was derived from a woman aged 45-59 years who had recovered from COVID-19. The rearrangement uses TRBV21-1 and TRBJ1-1; the tabulated D call, TRBD1, remains unverified against the DNA. TRBV21-1 is termed a pseudogene. The CDR3 DNA sequence: TGTGCCAGCAGCAAACCTCGGCAGGGAAGAGTGGGCACTGAAGCTTTCTTT. Protein: CASSKPRQGRVGTEAFF.